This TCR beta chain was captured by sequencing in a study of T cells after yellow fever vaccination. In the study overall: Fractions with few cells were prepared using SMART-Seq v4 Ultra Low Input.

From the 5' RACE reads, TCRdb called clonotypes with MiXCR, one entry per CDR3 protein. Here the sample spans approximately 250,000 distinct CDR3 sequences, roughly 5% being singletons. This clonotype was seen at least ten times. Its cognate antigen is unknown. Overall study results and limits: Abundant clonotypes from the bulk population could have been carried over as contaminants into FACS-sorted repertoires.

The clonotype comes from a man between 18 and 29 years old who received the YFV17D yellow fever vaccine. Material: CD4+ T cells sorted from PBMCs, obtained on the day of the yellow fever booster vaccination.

The chain's CDR3 is CASSQDRATYEQYF. In nucleotides, the CDR3 is TGTGCCAGCAGCCAGGACAGGGCGACCTACGAGCAGTACTTC. The chain has TRBV7-2 and TRBJ2-7; 8 bases fit TRBD1. V lost 5 bases, J lost 2 bases, and 5 bases stayed unmatched. CDR3 length: 14 amino acids. The germline V gene encodes CDR1 SGHTA and CDR2 FQGNSA.